This T cell receptor beta chain was documented in a study of Graves' ophthalmopathy and Graves' hyperthyroidism. Study results and limitations: Separation of ophthalmopathy from stable hyperthyroidism was achieved by a 13-signature model, at approximately 90% sensitivity and 81.08% specificity.

The TCR beta CDR3 regions underwent amplification from RNA transcripts. RT-PCR with HTBI primers came first, then second-round multiplex PCR. TCRdb independently ran MiXCR on the multiplex PCR reads; one entry per CDR3 protein. The sample lists about 240,000 distinct CDR3 sequences, around 45% occurring once. The CDR3 length is 15 residues. The V gene lost 6 bases and the J gene lost 3 bases, with 18 bases spanning the gap. CDR1 and CDR2 from the germline V gene are SGHTA and FQGTGA. This clonotype came up once. Its antigen is as yet unknown. The gene calls are TRBV7-3 and TRBJ2-7; tentative D call: TRBD1 (6 bases). The source material was peripheral blood. This receptor was taken from an adult man with Graves' ophthalmopathy. The CDR3 loop reads CASRETDRPNYEQYF. The CDR3, as DNA: TGTGCCAGCAGGGAGACGGACAGACCAAACTACGAGCAGTACTTC. Together with reference TRBV7-3 and TRBJ2-7, the CDR3 gives the full variable domain: GAGVSQTPSNKVTEKGKYVELRCDPISGHTALYWYRQSLGQGPEFLIYFQGTGAADDSGLPNDRFFAVRPEGSVSTLKIQRTERGDSAVYLCASRETDRPNYEQYFGPGTRLTVT.